This T cell receptor (beta chain) derives from a study of OX40 agonist ivuxolimab in advanced cancers. Regarding the study as a whole: It was not determined which antigens were specifically recognized by the peripheral T cells that had undergone clonal expansion.

Here immunoSEQ multiplex PCR was the method, and the copy in TCRdb shows in-frame clones only, minus some. The sample carries around 100,000 clones, around 89% recorded once. This CDR3 has 14 residues. Germline loops: CDR1 SGHRS, CDR2 YFSETQ. Between the trimmed V and J ends, which lost 1 base and 4 bases, there was a span of 11 bases. Turning to this clone: Its antigen is not identified.

This sequence originates from an adult with an advanced solid tumor such as melanoma, head and neck, liver or kidney cancer. Sequencing used CD4+ or CD8+ T cells sorted from blood, obtained in a trial of the OX40 agonist ivuxolimab. This chain joins TRBV5-1 and TRBJ1-1; tentative D call: TRBD1 (5 bases). The DNA of the CDR3 is TGCGCCAGCAGCTTGCGAGGGGCGGGCACTGAAGCTTTCTTT. Its translation: CASSLRGAGTEAFF.